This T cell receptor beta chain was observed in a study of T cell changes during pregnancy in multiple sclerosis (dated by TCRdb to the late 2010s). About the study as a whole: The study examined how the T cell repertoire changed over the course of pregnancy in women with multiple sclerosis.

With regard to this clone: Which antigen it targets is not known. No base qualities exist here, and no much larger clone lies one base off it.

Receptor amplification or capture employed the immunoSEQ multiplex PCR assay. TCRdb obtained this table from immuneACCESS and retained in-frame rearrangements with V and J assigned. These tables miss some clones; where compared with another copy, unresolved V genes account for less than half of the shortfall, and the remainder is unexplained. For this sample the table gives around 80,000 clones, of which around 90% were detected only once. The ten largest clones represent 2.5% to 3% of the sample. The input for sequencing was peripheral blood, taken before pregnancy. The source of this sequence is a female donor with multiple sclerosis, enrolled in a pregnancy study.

In nucleotides, the sequence is TGTGCCAGCCCCCAAAGTAGTTTTCGCTCTGGGGCCAACGTCCTGACTTTC. Its protein reads: CASPQSSFRSGANVLTF. The chain is assembled from TRBV7-9 and TRBJ2-6; no D segment can be confidently identified. Trimming removed 8 bases from V and 0 bases from J, leaving 17 bases between the germline ends. Per the germline V gene (reference sequence), SEHNR is the CDR1 and FQNEAQ is the CDR2. Measured from the cysteine to the phenylalanine, the CDR3 is 17 residues long. Kept here is only the CDR3 DNA, which spans 51 bases and is read in frame from base 1.